This T cell receptor beta chain derives from a study of blood T cell repertoires in COVID-19 (dated by TCRdb to the early 2020s). Describing the broader study: Samples from collaborators originated in the United States, Italy and Spain and spanned both the acute and convalescent phases of COVID-19. The sample metadata nearly always contained a de-identified subject ID, COVID-19 status, age in years and sex. The prospective study material was composed of cDNA or gDNA derived from T cells, B-cell-depleted T cells, or PBMCs. Samples came from the ongoing ImmuneRACE study (first 160 participants) plus 1,254 subjects from 6 global collaborators. The repertoires were made available in a free public database intended to serve as a resource for research on the immune response to SARS-CoV-2. Where HLA class I and class II types were available, the types were taken from metadata supplied by the sample provider, not from assay-based typing. Deeply sampled blood TCRbeta repertoires from subjects exposed to, actively infected with, or recovered from COVID-19 were included in the dataset.

Whole blood was collected in K2EDTA tubes by collaborating institutions according to the institutions' own protocols. For TCRbeta analysis, collaborators shipped samples in one of three forms: frozen whole blood, isolated PBMCs, or DNA extracted from either of those sample types. Note on this clone: This clone's antigen is unknown. Base qualities are not provided; no much larger clone lies one nucleotide away.

There are 14 amino acids in the CDR3, from cysteine to phenylalanine inclusive. The sequence is cut down to CDR3 DNA, 42 bases in frame from base 1. From the germline V gene (reference sequence), CDR1 is SGHNT and CDR2 is YYREEE. At the junction V is shortened by 2 bases and J by 5 bases; bases outside the gene matches: 6. Paper-wide results and their limitations: How much clinical and demographic metadata was included differed by source and by participant, and the metadata was provided uncurated.

TCRbeta CDR3 regions were amplified from genomic DNA using the immunoSEQ Assay, a bias-controlled multiplex PCR. For the original study's pipeline: Nucleated cell counts per sample were estimated from amplification of reference gene primers within the assay. Sequence reads were collapsed and filtered to measure the absolute abundance of every unique TCRbeta CDR3 rearrangement. For each sample, productive Simpson clonality was calculated by taking the square root of Simpson's diversity index across productive rearrangements. TCRdb took this table from immuneACCESS and kept in-frame rearrangements with V and J called. Such tables lack part of the clones; where checked against another copy, unresolved V genes explain under half of the gap, and the rest is unexplained. The V and J calls and clone size are taken from that table; D and trimming were inferred from the DNA. This sample is represented by under 200,000 clones; around nine tenths of them were singletons. 0.53% of the sample belongs to the ten largest clones.

The clonotype comes from a man between 50 and 59 years old with acute or convalescent COVID-19. The V gene is TRBV5-4 and the J gene is TRBJ1-1; 7 junctional bases match TRBD1. The sequencing input was peripheral blood. The CDR3 region has the sequence CASSLDREPTEAFF. The nucleotides are TGTGCCAGCAGCTTAGACAGGGAGCCAACTGAAGCTTTCTTT.